The rows below give T cell receptor beta chains drawn from one sample of a study of regulatory T cells in long-lasting Graves disease. Via MiXCR, TCRdb re-called the multiplex PCR reads, giving one row per CDR3 protein. The repertoire holds hundreds of thousands of distinct CDR3 sequences, about 16% seen once, with around 13% in the top ten. These data are also associated with another study on T cells in Graves' hyperthyroidism and ophthalmopathy.

The sequencing here drew on peripheral blood mononuclear cells (PBMCs), taken at new diagnosis, from a patient treated with antithyroid drugs. Receptors originate from a man younger than 35 with Graves disease. Both conserved end residues are part of each CDR3. A D gene is named only where the DNA matches it firmly. Only some rows state a clone size, as once, few, many or a class for expanded clones.

>TRBV7-9|few|TRBJ1-4|NA
CASSPPGEAKLFF
TGTGCCAGCAGCCCCCCGGGGGAAGCAAAACTGTTTTTT
>TRBV18|many|TRBJ1-1|NA
CASSPPPSSGRPEAFF
TGTGCCAGCTCACCACCTCCCTCATCGGGGCGACCTGAAGCTTTCTTT
>TRBV7-9|few|TRBJ2-7|TRBD2
CASSRSGRASYEQYF
TGTGCCAGCAGCCGGAGCGGGAGGGCCTCCTACGAGCAGTACTTC
>TRBV7-9|many|TRBJ2-7|TRBD1
CASSLSGGSGYEQYF
TGTGCCAGCAGCTTATCAGGGGGTTCTGGCTACGAGCAGTACTTC
>TRBV9|many|TRBJ2-3|NA
CASSLTNPTDTQYF
TGTGCCAGCAGTCTGACTAACCCCACAGATACGCAGTATTTT
>TRBV5-1|NA|TRBJ1-1|NA
CASSPGGQEGAFF
TGCGCCAGCAGCCCCGGGGGGCAGGAGGGGGCTTTCTTT
>TRBV27|few|TRBJ2-3|TRBD2
CASRGSGRGWGTDTQYF
TGTGCCAGCAGGGGGAGCGGGAGGGGCTGGGGCACAGATACGCAGTATTTT
>TRBV28|many|TRBJ1-2|NA
CASRTTGVNYGYTF
TGTGCCAGCAGAACTACGGGAGTGAACTATGGCTACACCTTC
>TRBV2|many|TRBJ2-7|NA
CASSELVGSLTYEQYF
TGTGCCAGCAGTGAACTGGTTGGATCACTCACCTACGAGCAGTACTTC
>TRBV7-9|many|TRBJ2-1|TRBD1
CASSLGGQNNEQFF
TGTGCCAGCAGCTTAGGGGGACAGAACAATGAGCAGTTCTTC
>TRBV5-1|NA|TRBJ1-1|NA
CASKKGGESTEAFF
TGCGCCAGCAAGAAGGGGGGGGAAAGCACTGAAGCTTTCTTT
>TRBV29-1|once|TRBJ2-7|NA
CSVEGSGLEQYF
TGCAGCGTTGAAGGTTCGGGGCTTGAGCAGTACTTC
>TRBV20-1|NA|TRBJ1-6|TRBD1
CSARAGTGGSPLHF
TGCAGTGCTAGAGCCGGGACAGGGGGTTCACCCCTCCACTTT
>TRBV15|many|TRBJ1-1|TRBD1
CATSRPTGWTEAFF
TGTGCCACCAGCAGACCGACAGGGTGGACTGAAGCTTTCTTT
>TRBV11-2|many|TRBJ2-3|TRBD2
CASSLTSEDTQYF
TGTGCCAGCAGCTTGACTAGCGAGGATACGCAGTATTTT
>TRBV11-2|NA|TRBJ2-2|NA
CASSFDGTGELFF
TGTGCCAGCAGCTTCGACGGGACCGGGGAGCTGTTTTTT
>TRBV30|few|TRBJ2-5|NA
CAWSVLRRRYQETQYF
TGTGCCTGGAGTGTTCTGAGGCGGCGGTACCAAGAGACCCAGTACTTC
>TRBV12-3/TRBV12-4|many|TRBJ2-3|NA
CASSWTSTDTQYF
TGTGCCAGCAGTTGGACTAGCACAGATACGCAGTATTTT
>TRBV6-2/TRBV6-3|many|TRBJ1-1|NA
CASSNSVNTEAFF
TGTGCCAGCAGTAACTCAGTGAACACTGAAGCTTTCTTT
>TRBV19|many|TRBJ1-1|NA
CASSMWEATEAFF
TGTGCCAGTAGTATGTGGGAGGCCACTGAAGCTTTCTTT
>TRBV6-4|NA|TRBJ2-1|TRBD2
CASSDSSGRAHEQFF
TGTGCCAGCAGTGACTCTAGCGGGAGGGCCCATGAGCAGTTCTTC
>TRBV11-2|few|TRBJ2-1|TRBD2
CASSLGLAGGPAIDEQFF
TGTGCCAGCAGCTTGGGACTAGCGGGAGGGCCTGCTATAGATGAGCAGTTCTTC
>TRBV5-1|NA|TRBJ2-2|NA
CASSYDGPLGTGELFF
TGCGCCAGCAGCTACGACGGCCCCCTGGGCACCGGGGAGCTGTTTTTT
>TRBV11-3|many|TRBJ1-1|NA
CASSLDGPGEAFF
TGTGCCAGCAGCTTAGATGGTCCGGGTGAAGCTTTCTTT
>TRBV11-2|many|TRBJ2-7|TRBD2
CASSLVGGTSGYPYEQYF
TGTGCCAGCAGCTTAGTGGGGGGGACTAGCGGATATCCCTACGAGCAGTACTTC
>TRBV30|many|TRBJ2-7|TRBD2
CACQREAYEQYF
TGTGCCTGCCAACGGGAGGCTTACGAGCAGTACTTC
>TRBV27|few|TRBJ2-1|TRBD1
CASRTGQGPYNEQFF
TGTGCCAGCAGGACGGGACAGGGCCCATACAATGAGCAGTTCTTC
>TRBV20-1|NA|TRBJ1-5|TRBD1
CSAVVGQGNQPQHF
TGCAGTGCCGTCGTAGGACAGGGCAATCAGCCCCAGCATTTT
>TRBV7-3|once|TRBJ2-1|NA
CASSSTGTGYNEQFF
TGTGCCAGCAGCTCCACCGGGACTGGCTACAATGAGCAGTTCTTC
>TRBV2|many|TRBJ2-7|NA
CASSATGFYEQYF
TGTGCCAGCAGTGCTACAGGGTTCTACGAGCAGTACTTC
>TRBV19|NA|TRBJ2-3|NA
CASSILDTDTQYF
TGTGCCAGTAGTATTTTAGACACAGATACGCAGTATTTT
>TRBV19|NA|TRBJ2-3|NA
CASRLRSGDTQYF
TGTGCCAGTCGTCTTCGGTCAGGGGATACGCAGTATTTT
>TRBV6-2/TRBV6-3|many|TRBJ2-1|NA
CASSYRANEQFF
TGTGCCAGCAGTTACAGGGCCAATGAGCAGTTCTTC
>TRBV5-8|many|TRBJ2-1|NA
CASSLLAEQFF
TGTGCCAGCAGCTTGTTGGCTGAGCAGTTCTTC
>TRBV5-1|many|TRBJ2-1|TRBD2
CASSTGTSGSRVNEQFF
TGCGCCAGCAGCACTGGGACTAGCGGGAGTCGGGTCAATGAGCAGTTCTTC
>TRBV3-1|few|TRBJ1-1|NA
CASSPQGLAEAFF
TGTGCCAGCAGCCCTCAGGGGCTCGCTGAAGCTTTCTTT
>TRBV3-1|NA|TRBJ2-7|NA
CASSQVSGYEQYF
TGTGCCAGCAGCCAGGTATCGGGGTACGAGCAGTACTTC
>TRBV2|many|TRBJ2-5|TRBD1
CASSEVGTVEAQETQYF
TGTGCCAGCAGTGAAGTTGGGACAGTTGAGGCCCAAGAGACCCAGTACTTC
>TRBV20-1|many|TRBJ1-1|TRBD1
CSCRGLNTEAFF
TGCAGTTGCAGGGGGCTGAACACTGAAGCTTTCTTT
>TRBV9|NA|TRBJ2-5|NA
CASSGGVGLWETQYF
TGTGCCAGCAGCGGAGGGGTAGGGTTGTGGGAGACCCAGTACTTC
>TRBV5-4|many|TRBJ1-1|NA
CASRRDGADPEAFF
TGTGCCAGCAGGAGGGACGGCGCAGACCCTGAAGCTTTCTTT
>TRBV27|NA|TRBJ2-7|NA
CASRTSGGGEQYF
TGTGCCAGCCGAACATCCGGAGGAGGGGAGCAGTACTTC